One and the same sample provided the 32 T cell receptor beta chains below, sequenced in a study of T-cell memory formation after mild COVID-19. TCRdb redid the calling of the 5' RACE reads with MiXCR, one entry per CDR3 protein. The sample records roughly 200,000 distinct CDR3 sequences, roughly a fifth being singletons. The sequenced sample was PBMCs or a T cell subset sorted from them (not recorded which). The receptors come from an adult woman who had mild COVID-19 (a few samples of this study predate the infection). Cell type and time point are not known.

Only a few counts were recorded for this clonotype. The chain uses TRBV19 and TRBJ2-2; a possible D gene is TRBD1 (7 bases). The germline CDR1 and CDR2 sequences are LNHDA and SQIVND (reference sequence). This CDR3 region has 18 residues. V lost 4 bases and J lost 3, with 21 bases in between. CDR3 in DNA: TGTGCCAGTAGTAACCCCTCCTCCAGGGGGGCGGACACCGGGGAGCTGTTTTTT. Amino acid sequence: CASSNPSSRGADTGELFF. The full variable domain, completed using reference TRBV19 and TRBJ2-2, is DGGITQSPKYLFRKEGQNVTLSCEQNLNHDAMYWYRQDPGQGLRLIYYSQIVNDFQKGDIAEGYSVSREKKESFPLTVTSAQKNPTAFYLCASSNPSSRGADTGELFFGEGSRLTVL.

The chain carries TRBV29-1 and TRBJ2-1; D unclear. This CDR3 has 14 residues. Per germline, CDR1 SQVTM and CDR2 ANQGSEA. V was trimmed by 0 bases and J by 7 bases, leaving 13 bases between them. The CDR3 sequence: CSVEESGRPNEQFF. CDR3 bases: TGCAGCGTTGAAGAATCGGGCCGGCCTAATGAGCAGTTCTTC.

This chain connects TRBV7-6 to TRBJ2-3; TRBD2 matches 10 bases. The CDR3 is 16 residues long. The V gene end was trimmed by 2 bases and the J gene end by 0 bases; junction bases not matched to a gene: 2. Germline assignment: CDR1 SGHVS and CDR2 FNYEAQ. CDR3 amino acids: CASSLLAGESTDTQYF. The CDR3 bases are TGTGCCAGCAGCTTACTAGCGGGGGAAAGCACAGATACGCAGTATTTT.

This clonotype was counted a few times. The V gene is TRBV6-5, the J gene TRBJ1-1, with D hard to call. Trimming took off 5 bases at V and 1 base at J, with 14 bases between the two ends. Germline assignment: CDR1 MNHEY and CDR2 SVGAGI. CDR3 length: 15 amino acids. DNA of the CDR3: TGTGCCAGCAGTCCCTCCGGGCTATCGAACACTGAAGCTTTCTTT. Residues: CASSPSGLSNTEAFF.

V gene TRBV27 combines with J gene TRBJ1-2; weak D call: TRBD1 (6 bases). The CDR3 contains 15 residues. Looked up from germline, CDR1 is MNHEY and CDR2 is SMNVEV (reference sequence). V lost 6 bases and J lost 5, with 19 bases in between. The CDR3 DNA reads as TGTGCCAGCAGCGACGGACAGACAGATTATTATGGCTACACCTTC. Its protein is CASSDGQTDYYGYTF.

This clonotype was seen a handful of times. The CDR3 DNA is TGCGCCAGCAGCTTGGACGACGATGGCTACACCTTC. Translated: CASSLDDDGYTF. The V gene is TRBV5-1, the J gene TRBJ1-2; D not certain. CDR3 length: 12 amino acids. Germline V CDR1 and CDR2: SGHRS, YFSETQ. The V end was cut by 0 bases, the J end by 6 bases, with 6 bases between.

This clonotype appeared a few times. This chain connects TRBV6-2 or TRBV6-3 to TRBJ2-1; TRBD2 aligns across 9 bases. The CDR3 covers 14 residues. Trimming at V came to 6 bases and at J to 8 bases, leaving 8 bases not matched to a gene. Per the germline V gene, CDR1 is MNHEY and CDR2 is SVGEGT. CDR3 sequence reads: CASSPGLARDEQFF. CDR3 nucleotides: TGTGCCAGCAGCCCCGGACTAGCGAGAGATGAGCAGTTCTTC.

This rearrangement joins TRBV11-2 to TRBJ2-7; TRBD1 agrees at 10 bases. The CDR3 has 15 amino acids. The ends lost 1 base at V and 2 bases at J; junction bases unmatched: 2. CDR1 and CDR2 from the germline V gene are SGHAT and FQNNGV. The CDR3 sequence: CASSLVGTGAYEQYF. The CDR3 region has the DNA TGTGCCAGCAGCTTAGTAGGGACAGGGGCCTACGAGCAGTACTTC.

The V gene is TRBV9, the J gene TRBJ1-2; D is undetermined. Trimming cost V 3 bases and J 2 bases, with 11 bases left between them. This CDR3 is 14 amino acids long. CDR1 is SGDLS and CDR2 is YYNGEE in the germline V gene. CDR3 sequence reads: CASSAPGENYGYTF. DNA of the CDR3: TGTGCCAGCAGCGCCCCCGGGGAAAACTATGGCTACACCTTC.

The chain carries TRBV5-8 and TRBJ1-1; weak D call: TRBD1 (6 bases). V dropped 4 bases and J dropped 6 bases, with 19 bases sitting between them. Germline V gene sequence: CDR1 SGHTS, CDR2 YDEGEE. The CDR3 extends over 15 amino acids. CDR3 nucleotides: TGTGCCAGCAGCACTATGGGGGGCGCTACTCCTGAAGCTTTCTTT. Its translation is CASSTMGGATPEAFF.

The count of this clonotype is one. The J gene is TRBJ2-4, the V gene TRBV20-1, with 13 nucleotides matching TRBD2. Trimming took 5 bases from V and 7 from J; bases not matched to a gene: 11. The CDR3 runs 16 residues. Germline CDR1 and CDR2: DFQATT and SNEGSKA (reference sequence). In DNA form, the CDR3 reads TGCAGTGCTGCCGGGACTAGCGGGATCGGTGGGAACATTCAGTACTTC. It translates to CSAAGTSGIGGNIQYF.

The CDR3 protein is CASSLGREGYTF. In DNA, the CDR3 is TGTGCCAGCAGTTTGGGGAGGGAAGGCTACACCTTC. The rearrangement joins TRBV12-3 or TRBV12-4 to TRBJ1-2; D call uncertain. CDR3 length: 12 residues. Deletions cut 3 bases from V and 8 bases from J, with 10 bases between.

V is TRBV20-1 and J is TRBJ1-5, with D possibly being TRBD1 (5 bases). V was clipped by 2 bases and J by 0 bases, with 11 bases between them. Germline V gene sequence: CDR1 DFQATT, CDR2 SNEGSKA (reference sequence). The CDR3 runs 15 residues. CDR3 bases: TGCAGTGCTAGAATAAGGGGCGGTAGCAATCAGCCCCAGCATTTT. It encodes CSARIRGGSNQPQHF.

The chain recombines TRBV7-8 with TRBJ1-5; D gene uncertain. V lost 3 bases and J lost 2, with 5 bases in between. Germline CDR1 is SGHVS and CDR2 is FQNEAQ. The CDR3 extends over 13 amino acids. CDR3 amino acids: CASSFGGNQPQHF. Written as DNA, the CDR3 is TGTGCCAGCAGCTTCGGTGGCAATCAGCCCCAGCATTTT.

The V and J genes are TRBV6-2 or TRBV6-3 and TRBJ2-2; D gene uncertain. Per the germline V gene, CDR1 is MNHEY and CDR2 is SVGEGT. V was trimmed by 2 bases and J by 3 bases, leaving 7 bases between them. The CDR3 runs 14 residues. The CDR3 DNA reads as TGTGCCAGCAGTTACCGGTTGTACACCGGGGAGCTGTTTTTT. This gives the protein CASSYRLYTGELFF.

In its sample, this clonotype was seen many times. V gene TRBV4-3 combines with J gene TRBJ2-1; a possible D gene is TRBD2 (5 bases). With 0 bases removed from V and 8 bases from J, the gap between germline ends came to 17 bases. This CDR3 comprises 16 residues. The V gene's germline CDR1 is LGHNA and CDR2 YSLEER. CDR3 amino acids: CASSQELQRGSDEQFF. DNA of the CDR3: TGCGCCAGCAGCCAAGAACTCCAACGGGGTAGCGATGAGCAGTTCTTC.

This chain uses TRBV7-6 with TRBJ2-7, with 10 bases that match TRBD1. CDR1 and CDR2 from the germline V gene are SGHVS and FNYEAQ. V was pared by 5 bases and J by 3 bases, with 10 bases of the junction left unmatched. The CDR3 consists of 16 residues. The CDR3 sequence: CASSPTWTGGNYEQYF. The CDR3 nucleotides read TGTGCCAGCAGCCCAACCTGGACAGGGGGAAACTACGAGCAGTACTTC.

This rearrangement joins TRBV21-1 to TRBJ1-1; the table calls TRBD1, which could not be checked here. TRBV21-1 is a pseudogene. The CDR3 contains 15 residues. CDR3 nucleotides: TGTGCCAGCAGCATGGACAGGGGGCTGAACACTGAAGCTTTCTTT. Encoded protein: CASSMDRGLNTEAFF.

This clonotype was recorded a few times. The chain couples TRBV4-1 to TRBJ1-2, with D unclear. CDR1 and CDR2 (germline): MGHRA, YSYEKL. V was trimmed by 3 bases and J by 0 bases, leaving 11 bases between them. CDR3 length: 15 residues. As DNA, the CDR3 is TGCGCCAGCAGCCAGGCTACCACCTCTAACTATGGCTACACCTTC. It codes for CASSQATTSNYGYTF.

This chain connects TRBV7-8 to TRBJ2-2, with TRBD1 matching over 12 bases. This CDR3 has 17 amino acids. J was trimmed by 5 bases and V by 1 base; bases with no gene match: 5. Germline CDR1 reads SGHVS; CDR2 reads FQNEAQ. The CDR3 loop reads CASSLGPGQGATGELFF. In DNA form, the CDR3 reads TGTGCCAGCAGCTTAGGGCCGGGACAGGGGGCTACCGGGGAGCTGTTTTTT.

The gene calls are TRBV7-9 and TRBJ2-1; 8 nucleotides align to TRBD2. Germline CDR1 reads SEHNR; CDR2 reads FQNEAQ (reference sequence). After removal of 5 bases from V and 8 bases from J, the junction contained 11 bases not matched to a gene. The CDR3 has 15 amino acids. The DNA of the CDR3 is TGTGCCAGCAGCCTGAGCGGGAGCCCATGGGATGAGCAGTTCTTC. Amino acids: CASSLSGSPWDEQFF.

The gene calls are TRBV7-9 and TRBJ2-1; TRBD1 matches 10 bases. Trimming removed 6 bases from V and 4 bases from J; junction bases left unmatched: 3. Per the germline V gene, CDR1 is SEHNR and CDR2 is FQNEAQ (reference sequence). This CDR3 spans 14 amino acids. For the CDR3, the DNA is TGTGCCAGCAGGCTGGGACAGGGGTACAATGAGCAGTTCTTC. Encoded protein: CASRLGQGYNEQFF.

This clonotype was observed many times. This chain links TRBV3-1 with TRBJ2-7; 7 nucleotides match TRBD1. The CDR3 length is 16 residues. Germline CDR1 and CDR2: LGHDT and YNNKEL (reference sequence). V shed 4 bases and J 0 bases; nucleotides not matched to a gene: 9. CDR3 residues: CASSRVGTEDSYEQYF. CDR3 DNA sequence: TGTGCCAGCAGCCGGGTGGGGACAGAGGACTCCTACGAGCAGTACTTC.

V is TRBV4-3 and J is TRBJ1-3, with TRBD1 matching over 7 bases. The V gene's germline CDR1 is LGHNA and CDR2 YSLEER. The CDR3 runs to 17 residues. V lost 0 bases to trimming and J lost 3 bases; unmatched junction nucleotides: 8. The CDR3 DNA follows: TGCGCCAGCAGCCAAGATTACGCCAGGGGGGGTGGAAACACCATATATTTT. It specifies CASSQDYARGGGNTIYF.

This clonotype appeared many times. V usage is TRBV3-1 and J usage is TRBJ2-3; 15 bases line up with TRBD2. This CDR3 contains 19 residues. CDR1 LGHDT and CDR2 YNNKEL come from the germline V gene (reference sequence). J lost 0 bases, V lost 3 bases, and 7 bases had no gene match. CDR3: CASSQRGLAGGTSTDTQYF. As DNA, the CDR3 is TGTGCCAGCAGCCAGAGGGGACTAGCGGGGGGAACTAGCACAGATACGCAGTATTTT.

This chain connects TRBV27 to TRBJ2-1; 8 nucleotides agree with TRBD1. Trimming cost V 8 bases and J 0 bases; bases outside gene matches: 6. The CDR3 spans 15 residues. The germline CDR1 and CDR2 sequences are MNHEY and SMNVEV (reference sequence). The CDR3: CASHTGGSSYNEQFF. The CDR3 DNA reads as TGTGCCAGCCACACAGGGGGGAGCTCCTACAATGAGCAGTTCTTC.

This clonotype was seen a few times. The J gene is TRBJ2-3, the V gene TRBV3-1, with no clear D. The germline V gene has CDR1 LGHDT and CDR2 YNNKEL (reference sequence). Trimming stripped 1 base from V and 1 base from J, with 9 bases between. CDR3 length: 15 residues. CDR3 DNA sequence: TGTGCCAGCAGCCAAGGGTTCTCGGGCACAGATACGCAGTATTTT. It yields the protein CASSQGFSGTDTQYF.

The CDR3 is CASSVGLAGATGELFF. In DNA form, the CDR3 reads TGTGCCAGCAGCGTAGGGCTAGCGGGAGCCACCGGGGAGCTGTTTTTT. V usage is TRBV9 and J usage is TRBJ2-2, with 10 bases aligning to TRBD2. Germline lookup yields CDR1 SGDLS and CDR2 YYNGEE. The CDR3 is made up of 16 amino acids. With V trimmed by 0 bases and J by 4 bases, 3 bases remained unmatched. Filled out from reference TRBV9 and TRBJ2-2, the complete variable domain reads DSGVTQTPKHLITATGQRVTLRCSPRSGDLSVYWYQQSLDQGLQFLIQYYNGEERAKGNILERFSAQQFPDLHSELNLSSLELGDSALYFCASSVGLAGATGELFFGEGSRLTVL.

This clonotype was recorded a few times. The genes are TRBV4-3 and TRBJ2-1; D is perhaps TRBD2 (6 bases). CDR1 is LGHNA, CDR2 YSLEER, per germline. V gave up 0 bases and J gave up 8 bases, with 20 bases separating them. This CDR3 region has 17 residues. This CDR3 is CASSQDWEREIWYEQFF. CDR3 in DNA: TGCGCCAGCAGCCAAGACTGGGAACGGGAGATATGGTATGAGCAGTTCTTC.

The chain recombines TRBV27 with TRBJ2-2; tentative D call: TRBD1 (6 bases). Trimming removed 3 bases from V and 6 bases from J, with 8 bases in between. The CDR3 length is 13 residues. Germline V gene lookup returns CDR1 MNHEY and CDR2 SMNVEV (reference sequence). The DNA for the CDR3 is TGTGCCAGCAGTTTCTGGGGGCCCGGGGAGCTGTTTTTT. Translating gives CASSFWGPGELFF.

DNA for the CDR3: TGCGCCAGCAGCTGGGGCGACCGTTCCTACAATGAGCAGTTCTTC. It is translated as CASSWGDRSYNEQFF. The chain joins TRBV5-1 to TRBJ2-1; perhaps TRBD1 as D (5 bases). From germline, CDR1 is SGHRS and CDR2 YFSETQ. This CDR3 region has 15 residues. Trimming removed 3 bases at V and 1 base at J, with 11 bases between. Together with reference TRBV5-1 and TRBJ2-1, the CDR3 gives the full variable domain: KAGVTQTPRYLIKTRGQQVTLSCSPISGHRSVSWYQQTPGQGLQFLFEYFSETQRNKGNFPGRFSGRQFSNSRSEMNVSTLELGDSALYLCASSWGDRSYNEQFFGPGTRLTVL.

The chain uses TRBV11-2 and TRBJ2-2; TRBD2 matches 12 bases. Germline V lookup: CDR1 SGHAT, CDR2 FQNNGV. There are 17 residues in the CDR3. After removal of 5 bases from V and 2 bases from J, the junction contained 6 bases not matched to a gene. This CDR3 is CASSDGLAGPNTGELFF. The CDR3 bases are TGTGCCAGCAGCGACGGACTAGCGGGACCCAACACCGGGGAGCTGTTTTTT. Complete variable domain (other parts from reference TRBV11-2 and TRBJ2-2): EAGVAQSPRYKIIEKRQSVAFWCNPISGHATLYWYQQILGQGPKLLIQFQNNGVVDDSQLPKDRFSAERLKGVDSTLKIQPAKLEDSAVYLCASSDGLAGPNTGELFFGEGSRLTVL.